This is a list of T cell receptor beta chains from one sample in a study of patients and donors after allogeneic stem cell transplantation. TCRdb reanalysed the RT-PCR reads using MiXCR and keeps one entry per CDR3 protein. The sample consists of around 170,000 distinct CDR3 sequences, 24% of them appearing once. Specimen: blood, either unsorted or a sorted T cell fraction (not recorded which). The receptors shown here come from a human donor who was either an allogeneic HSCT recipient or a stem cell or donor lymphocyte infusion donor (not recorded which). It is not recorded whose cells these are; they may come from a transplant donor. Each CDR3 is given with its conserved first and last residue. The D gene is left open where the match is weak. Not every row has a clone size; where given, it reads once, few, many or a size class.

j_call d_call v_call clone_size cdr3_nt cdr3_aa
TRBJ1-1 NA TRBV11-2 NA TGTGCCAGCAGCCCGAGATTGGCGGAAGACACTGAAGCTTTCTTT CASSPRLAEDTEAFF
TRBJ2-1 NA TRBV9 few TGTGCCAGCAGCGTAGATGGGTACAATGAGCAGTTCTTC CASSVDGYNEQFF
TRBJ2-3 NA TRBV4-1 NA TGCGCCAGCAGCCATATGGCCACAGATACGCAGTATTTT CASSHMATDTQYF
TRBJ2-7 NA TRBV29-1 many TGCAGCGTTGCCGTAGAATACGAGCAGTACTTC CSVAVEYEQYF
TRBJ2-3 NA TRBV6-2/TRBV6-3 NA TGTGCCAGCAGTTACGCTAAGCGGGATACGCAGTATTTT CASSYAKRDTQYF
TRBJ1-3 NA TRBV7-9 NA TGTGCCAGCAGCCGCCCCAGGGACTCTGGAAACACCATATATTTT CASSRPRDSGNTIYF
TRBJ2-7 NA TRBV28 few TGTGCCAGCAGTTCCCCGGACAGCTACGAGCAGTACTTC CASSSPDSYEQYF
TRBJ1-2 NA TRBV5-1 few TGCGCCAGCAGCCGCCGGGTTCCGGGTGGCTACACCTTC CASSRRVPGGYTF
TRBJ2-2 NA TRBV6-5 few TGTGCCAGCCGATATTATGGGACCGGGGAGCTGTTTTTT CASRYYGTGELFF
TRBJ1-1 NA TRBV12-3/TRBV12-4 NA TGTGCCAGCAGCACCGGGGGGAGGGACGCGGGGACTGAAGCTTTCTTT CASSTGGRDAGTEAFF
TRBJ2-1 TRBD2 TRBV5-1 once TGCGCCAGCAGCCTGACTAGCGGGGGGGAGAATGAGCAGTTCTTC CASSLTSGGENEQFF
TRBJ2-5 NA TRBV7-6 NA TGTGCCAGCAGCTTAGGCCCTGAGGTGGAGACCCAGTACTTC CASSLGPEVETQYF
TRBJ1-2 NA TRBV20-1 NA TGCAGTGCTAGAGATCTTCGGGCGCCCTATGGCTACACCTTC CSARDLRAPYGYTF
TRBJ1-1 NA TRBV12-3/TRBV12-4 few TGTGCCAGCAGTTTAACATGGGGGGGGACTGAAGCTTTCTTT CASSLTWGGTEAFF
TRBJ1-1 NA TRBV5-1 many TGCGCCAGCAGCACGGGATACCAGCAGACTGAAGCTTTCTTT CASSTGYQQTEAFF
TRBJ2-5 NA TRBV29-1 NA TGCAGCGTCGCGTACAGCGACCAAGAGACCCAGTACTTC CSVAYSDQETQYF
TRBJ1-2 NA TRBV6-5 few TGTGCCAGCAGTTGCCAGGTTCCCACCTTCTATGGCTACACCTTC CASSCQVPTFYGYTF
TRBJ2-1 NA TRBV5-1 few TGCGCCAGCAGCCAGGGAAACGACAATGAGCAGTTCTTC CASSQGNDNEQFF
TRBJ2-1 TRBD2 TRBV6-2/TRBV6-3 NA TGTGCCACCCAGTTCGCCGGGAGCGGGGGGCAGTTCTTC CATQFAGSGGQFF
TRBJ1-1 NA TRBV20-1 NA TGCAGTGCTAGCGACAGAGTGAACACTGAAGCTTTCTTT CSASDRVNTEAFF
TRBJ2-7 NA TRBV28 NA TGTGCCAGCAGTCTACCCGCGACGGCGGGAACCCCCGAGCAGTACTTC CASSLPATAGTPEQYF
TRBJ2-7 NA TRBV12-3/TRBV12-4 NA TGTGCCAGCAGTTTAGGTACAGATAACGAGCAGTACTTC CASSLGTDNEQYF
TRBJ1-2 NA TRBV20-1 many TGCAGTGCTAGAGGCGATGGCTACACCTTC CSARGDGYTF
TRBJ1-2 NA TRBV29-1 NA TGCAGCGTTGAATCCCAGGAAGGGAACTATGGCTACACCTTC CSVESQEGNYGYTF
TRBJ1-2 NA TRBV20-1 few TGCAGTGCTAGAGGACAGGTCGGCGGCTACACCTTC CSARGQVGGYTF
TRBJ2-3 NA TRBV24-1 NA TGTGCCACCAGTGATTTAAAGGACGGGACAGATACGCAGTATTTT CATSDLKDGTDTQYF
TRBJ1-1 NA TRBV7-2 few TGTGCCAGCAGCTTAGTCGGGGTTGCTGAAGCTTTCTTT CASSLVGVAEAFF
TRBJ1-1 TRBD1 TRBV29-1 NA TGCAGCGTTGAAGGGGACAGGGTGCGACCCTCTGAAGCTTTCTTT CSVEGDRVRPSEAFF
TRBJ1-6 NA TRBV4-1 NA TGCGCCAGCAGCCAAGATCCTCAAACCGGTAATTCACCCCTCCACTTT CASSQDPQTGNSPLHF
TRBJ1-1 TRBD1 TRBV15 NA TGTGCCACCAGCAGAGGACAGGGTTATGGAAAAGCTTTCTTT CATSRGQGYGKAFF
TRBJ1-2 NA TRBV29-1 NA TGCAGCGTTGAAGATCGGGGGGTACCCTATGGCTACACCTTC CSVEDRGVPYGYTF
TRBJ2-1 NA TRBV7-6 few TGTGCCAGCAGCTCTACTCGGGCTCCCTACAATGAGCAGTTCTTC CASSSTRAPYNEQFF
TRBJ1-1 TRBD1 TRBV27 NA TGTGCCAGCAGTCGACAGGGCAGGATTGAAGCTTTCTTT CASSRQGRIEAFF
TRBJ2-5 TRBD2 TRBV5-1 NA TGCGCCAGCAGCTTCATAGCGGGGGATGAGACCCAGTACTTC CASSFIAGDETQYF
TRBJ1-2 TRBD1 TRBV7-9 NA TGTGCCAGCAGCCGGACAGGCTATGGCTACACCTTC CASSRTGYGYTF
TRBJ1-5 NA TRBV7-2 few TGTGCCAGCAGCTTTTTTGGAAACTATCAGCCCCAGCATTTT CASSFFGNYQPQHF
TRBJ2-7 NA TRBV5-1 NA TGCGCCAGCAGTTTCGACGGTTCCTACGAGCAGTACTTC CASSFDGSYEQYF
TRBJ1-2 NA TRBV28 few TGTGCCAGCAGTTATCGGGGCCTGGGAGGCTACACCTTC CASSYRGLGGYTF
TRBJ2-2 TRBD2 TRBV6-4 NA TGTGCCAGCAGTGAGGTCGGACTAGCGGGAGCGAACACCGGGGAGCTGTTTTTT CASSEVGLAGANTGELFF
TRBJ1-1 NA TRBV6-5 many TGTGCCAGCAGTTACCGGAAAAAAACCTCGAACACTGAAGCTTTCTTT CASSYRKKTSNTEAFF
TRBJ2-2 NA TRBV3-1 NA TGTGCCAGCAGCCAATGGGGGGCCACCGGGGAGCTGTTTTTT CASSQWGATGELFF
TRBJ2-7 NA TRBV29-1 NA TGCAGCGTTGGATTGACGGGGGCGCCGACCTACGAGCAGTACTTC CSVGLTGAPTYEQYF
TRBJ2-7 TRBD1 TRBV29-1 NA TGCAGCGTTGAAAGGTTGGGACAGGGGAAACCCTACGAGCAGTACTTC CSVERLGQGKPYEQYF
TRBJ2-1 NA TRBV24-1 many TGTGCCACCAGTGAATTTAGCGGTCCCTACAATGAGCAGTTCTTC CATSEFSGPYNEQFF
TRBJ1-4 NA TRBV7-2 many TGTGCCAGCAGCTCAAGGGTTGGGACTAATGAAAAACTGTTTTTT CASSSRVGTNEKLFF
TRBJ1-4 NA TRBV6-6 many TGTGCCAGCAGTTACTCGAAAACAACTAATGAAAAACTGTTTTTT CASSYSKTTNEKLFF
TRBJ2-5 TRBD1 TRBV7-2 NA TGTGCCAGCAGCATATGGACAGGGCAAGAGACCCAGTACTTC CASSIWTGQETQYF
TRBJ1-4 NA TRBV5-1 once TGCGCCAGCAGCCCCCTTTCCGCAACTAATGAAAAACTGTTTTTT CASSPLSATNEKLFF
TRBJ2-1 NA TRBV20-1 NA TGCAGTGCGGGGGACGGGACCTACAATGAGCAGTTCTTC CSAGDGTYNEQFF
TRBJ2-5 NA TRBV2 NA TGTGCCAGTGGCGTGGGGGAAAGGGAGACCCAGTACTTC CASGVGERETQYF
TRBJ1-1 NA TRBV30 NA TGTGCCTGGAGCCCGGTTGCCGAAGCTTTCTTT CAWSPVAEAFF
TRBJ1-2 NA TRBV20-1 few TGCAGTGCTAGAGATTCTCTAGGTTATGGCTACACCTTC CSARDSLGYGYTF
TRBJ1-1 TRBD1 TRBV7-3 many TGTGCCAGCAGCTTATACAGGGGAAACACTGAAGCTTTCTTT CASSLYRGNTEAFF
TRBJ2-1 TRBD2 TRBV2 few TGTGCCAGCTTTCTAGCGGGGTACAATGAGCAGTTCTTC CASFLAGYNEQFF
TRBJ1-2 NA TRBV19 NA TGTGCCAGTAGAGGCCCCGTCAGGAGCTATGGCTACACCTTC CASRGPVRSYGYTF
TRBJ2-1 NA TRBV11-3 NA TGTGCCAGCAGCTCGGGGAGGGGGCCCCTTTACAATGAGCAGTTCTTC CASSSGRGPLYNEQFF
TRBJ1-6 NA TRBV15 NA TGTGCCACCAGCAGGGACCGTTTCAGGGGTTCACCCCTCCACTTT CATSRDRFRGSPLHF
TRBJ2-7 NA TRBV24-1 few TGTGCCACCAGTGATACCGAAGTATCCTACGAGCAGTACTTC CATSDTEVSYEQYF
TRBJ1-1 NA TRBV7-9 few TGTGCCAGCAGCAGGGGCCCGGCGGGGAACACTGAAGCTTTCTTT CASSRGPAGNTEAFF
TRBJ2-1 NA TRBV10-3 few TGTGCCACCGTGGGTCAGGGGTTAAATGAGCAGTTCTTC CATVGQGLNEQFF